This TCR beta chain emerged from a study of OX40 agonist ivuxolimab in advanced cancers. Across the study: Recorded diagnoses for dose-escalation patients were hepatocellular carcinoma, melanoma, renal cell or head and neck cancer. Whole-study findings and limits: Relatively little clonal expansion, among the lowest observed, appeared in partial responders at 0.1-3.0 mg/kg. Low levels of normalized T-cell clonal expansion also appeared in some nonresponders. Clones of CD4+ and CD8+ blood T cells grew by week 6 at doses of 0.1 to 3.0 mg/kg.

Germline V gene data show CDR1 as SGDLS and CDR2 as YYNGEE. The CDR3 totals 16 residues. The ends were cut back, 0 bases at V and 1 base at J, with 13 bases in the middle. Sequenced by immunoSEQ multiplex PCR; TCRdb stores in-frame clones only, minus some. The sample lists around 12,000 clones; approximately 82% were seen once. A word on this clone: Its antigen remains unidentified.

The chain links TRBV9 to TRBJ1-2; D is ambiguous. This clonotype originated in an adult with an advanced solid tumor such as melanoma, head and neck, liver or kidney cancer. This material consisted of CD4+ or CD8+ T cells sorted from blood, taken in a trial of the OX40 agonist ivuxolimab. Written as DNA, the CDR3 is TGTGCCAGCAGCGTAGTGAGCGGCGTATTTAACTATGGCTACACCTTC. Its protein is CASSVVSGVFNYGYTF.